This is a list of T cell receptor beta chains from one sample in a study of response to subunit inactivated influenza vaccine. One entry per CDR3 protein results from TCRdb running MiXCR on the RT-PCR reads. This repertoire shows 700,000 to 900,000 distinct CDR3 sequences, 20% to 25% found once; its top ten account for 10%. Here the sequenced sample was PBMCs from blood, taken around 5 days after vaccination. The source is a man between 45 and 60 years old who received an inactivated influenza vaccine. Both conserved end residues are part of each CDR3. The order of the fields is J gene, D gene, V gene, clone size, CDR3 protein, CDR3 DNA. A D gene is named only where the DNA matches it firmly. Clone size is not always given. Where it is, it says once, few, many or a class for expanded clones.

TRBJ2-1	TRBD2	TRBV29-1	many	CSVGGGLFAGHNEQFF	TGCAGCGTTGGGGGGGGACTTTTCGCCGGGCACAATGAGCAGTTCTTC
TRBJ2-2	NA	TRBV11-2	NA	CASSPSGIGGTGELFF	TGTGCCAGCAGCCCCAGCGGAATCGGGGGCACCGGGGAGCTGTTTTTT
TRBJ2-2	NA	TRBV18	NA	CASSPPSGAPNTGELFF	TGTGCCAGCTCACCCCCTAGTGGGGCACCGAACACCGGGGAGCTGTTTTTT
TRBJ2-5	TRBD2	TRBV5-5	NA	CASSSGGLAGRETQYF	TGTGCCAGCAGCTCTGGCGGGCTAGCGGGGCGAGAGACCCAGTACTTC
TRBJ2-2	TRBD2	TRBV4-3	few	CASSPGREFAGELFF	TGCGCCAGCAGCCCAGGGCGGGAGTTCGCCGGGGAGCTGTTTTTT
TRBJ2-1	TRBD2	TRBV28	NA	CASSFPGLASSYNEQFF	TGTGCCAGCAGCTTCCCGGGACTAGCGAGTTCCTACAATGAGCAGTTCTTC
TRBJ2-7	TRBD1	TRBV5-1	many	CASSLAVGTGGYEQYF	TGCGCCAGCAGCTTGGCCGTTGGGACAGGGGGCTACGAGCAGTACTTC
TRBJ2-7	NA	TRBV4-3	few	CASSQDRGGIEQYF	TGCGCCAGCAGCCAAGATAGGGGCGGGATCGAGCAGTACTTC
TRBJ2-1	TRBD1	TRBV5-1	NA	CASSGTGNPLNEQFF	TGCGCCAGCAGCGGGACAGGGAACCCCCTCAATGAGCAGTTCTTC
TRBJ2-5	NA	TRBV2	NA	CASIGLRGKREETQYF	TGTGCCAGCATCGGTTTGCGGGGTAAACGAGAAGAGACCCAGTACTTC
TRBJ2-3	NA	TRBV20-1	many	CSARGREFQGDTQYF	TGCAGTGCTAGAGGTCGGGAGTTTCAAGGAGATACGCAGTATTTT
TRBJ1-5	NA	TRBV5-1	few	CASSLDGNGNQPQHF	TGCGCCAGCAGCTTGGATGGGAATGGGAATCAGCCCCAGCATTTT
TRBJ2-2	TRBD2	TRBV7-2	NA	CASSHRAGERTGELFF	TGTGCCAGCAGCCACCGGGCGGGAGAGCGGACCGGGGAGCTGTTTTTT
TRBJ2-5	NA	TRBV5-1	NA	CASSFVLQETQYF	TGCGCCAGCAGCTTCGTACTACAAGAGACCCAGTACTTC
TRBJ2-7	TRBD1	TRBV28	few	CASSTGQGAGKQYF	TGTGCCAGCAGTACCGGACAGGGGGCTGGTAAGCAGTACTTC
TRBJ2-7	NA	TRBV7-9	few	CASSIGMRTASYEQYF	TGTGCCAGCAGCATAGGGATGAGGACGGCCTCCTACGAGCAGTACTTC
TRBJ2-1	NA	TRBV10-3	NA	CAIQLDTGVLPNEQFF	TGTGCCATCCAATTAGATACGGGAGTTCTCCCCAATGAGCAGTTCTTC
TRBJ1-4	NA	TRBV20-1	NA	CSANGPTEKLFF	TGCAGTGCTAACGGGCCAACCGAAAAACTGTTTTTT
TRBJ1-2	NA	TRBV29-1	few	CSSGSGLDGYTF	TGCAGCTCCGGGTCTGGTCTCGATGGCTACACCTTC
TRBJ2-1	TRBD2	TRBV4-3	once	CASSQDRLAGGQAEQFF	TGCGCCAGCAGCCAAGATCGGTTAGCGGGGGGCCAGGCTGAGCAGTTCTTC
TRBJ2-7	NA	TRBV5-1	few	CASSLWGESSYEQYF	TGCGCCAGCAGCTTATGGGGGGAGAGCTCCTACGAGCAGTACTTC
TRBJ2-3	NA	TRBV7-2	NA	CASSLRTGIPSTDTQYF	TGTGCCAGCAGCTTGCGAACAGGGATACCTAGCACAGATACGCAGTATTTT
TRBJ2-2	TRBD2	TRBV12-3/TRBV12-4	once	CASSSSGLAVTGPGELFF	TGTGCCAGCAGTTCATCGGGACTAGCAGTGACTGGTCCCGGGGAGCTGTTTTTT
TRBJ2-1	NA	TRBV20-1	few	CSASGATLSYNEQFF	TGCAGTGCTAGCGGAGCAACGCTTTCCTACAATGAGCAGTTCTTC
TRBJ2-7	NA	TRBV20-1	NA	CSASSPRVTYEQYF	TGCAGTGCTAGTTCGCCCCGAGTTACCTACGAGCAGTACTTC
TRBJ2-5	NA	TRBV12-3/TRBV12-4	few	CASSPGGTQETQYF	TGTGCCAGCAGTCCTGGGGGAACCCAAGAGACCCAGTACTTC